The 5 T cell receptor beta chains reported below all come from one sample, sequenced in a study of glioma-infiltrating T cells after dendritic cell vaccination. Assay: immunoSEQ multiplex PCR; the TCRdb copy retains only in-frame clones and omits some. The data show tens of thousands of clones, 82% seen once. The sequenced sample was blood, obtained before dendritic cell vaccination. These receptor sequences come from a human donor with glioblastoma.

This clone was seen just once. V is TRBV2 and J is TRBJ2-3; D might be TRBD2 (6 bases). The CDR3 consists of 14 residues. Germline CDR1 is SNHLY and CDR2 is FYNNEI. The V gene lost 4 bases and the J gene lost 6 bases, with 14 bases spanning the gap. CDR3 loop: CASSVISGRDTQYF. The CDR3 bases are TGTGCCAGCAGTGTAATTAGCGGCAGGGATACGCAGTATTTT.

The chain is built from TRBV11-2 and TRBJ1-1; TRBD1 matches at 9 bases. Germline CDR1 is SGHAT and CDR2 is FQNNGV. The V segment lost 3 bases and the J segment 5 bases; nucleotides outside the gene matches: 1. This CDR3 contains 13 residues. CDR3 in DNA: TGTGCCAGCAGCTTCGACAGGGGGACTGAAGCTTTCTTT. Translated: CASSFDRGTEAFF. Full variable domain (outside the CDR3, taken from reference TRBV11-2 and TRBJ1-1): EAGVAQSPRYKIIEKRQSVAFWCNPISGHATLYWYQQILGQGPKLLIQFQNNGVVDDSQLPKDRFSAERLKGVDSTLKIQPAKLEDSAVYLCASSFDRGTEAFFGQGTRLTVV.

The V and J genes are TRBV10-3 and TRBJ2-1, with 10 positions matching TRBD1. CDR1 is ENHRY and CDR2 is SYGVKD in the germline V gene. The CDR3 length is 14 residues. Trimming took 9 bases from V and 7 from J; bases not matched to a gene: 9. Written as DNA, the CDR3 is TGTGCCATAAGACCGGGACAGGGGAAAAATGAGCAGTTCTTC. Protein product: CAIRPGQGKNEQFF.

The J gene is TRBJ1-1, the V gene TRBV19; TRBD1 aligns across 8 bases. Losses at the gene ends were 4 bases for V and 1 base for J; bases not matched to a gene: 5. Germline loops: CDR1 LNHDA, CDR2 SQIVND (reference sequence). The CDR3 loop spans 15 amino acids. The CDR3 sequence is CASSSQGAWNTEAFF. CDR3 nucleotides: TGTGCCAGTAGTAGCCAGGGGGCTTGGAACACTGAAGCTTTCTTT. The entire variable domain, with the rest obtained from reference TRBV19 and TRBJ1-1, is as follows: DGGITQSPKYLFRKEGQNVTLSCEQNLNHDAMYWYRQDPGQGLRLIYYSQIVNDFQKGDIAEGYSVSREKKESFPLTVTSAQKNPTAFYLCASSSQGAWNTEAFFGQGTRLTVV.

The V call is TRBV29-1, the J call TRBJ1-1; TRBD1 matches at 8 bases. The CDR3 is made up of 12 amino acids. Germline-derived CDR1 and CDR2 are SQVTM and ANQGSEA. Trimming took 0 bases from V and 10 from J; bases not matched to a gene: 4. The CDR3 coding sequence is TGCAGCGTTGAAGAGTGGGGGACAGGAGCTTTCTTT. It specifies CSVEEWGTGAFF.